This T cell receptor (beta chain) stems from a study of T cell responses to AZD1222 COVID-19 vaccine. As for the study in general: Second-dose recipients at about 4 or about 12 weeks were treated as one pooled group.

Findings and caveats of the study: Variant regions that are unmutated are reportedly the target of nearly half of spike-specific TCRs. Clonal diversity may have been underestimated in mostly white British donors.

With respect to this clone: As yet, its antigen is unknown.

The V gene lost 4 bases and the J gene lost 4 bases, with 10 bases spanning the gap. This CDR3 comprises 13 residues. Germline-derived CDR1 and CDR2 are SGHTA and FQGTGA. Data came from immunoSEQ multiplex PCR; TCRdb stores just in-frame clones and leaves some out. This table holds some 170,000 clones, approximately 91% found once. This material consisted of peripheral blood, taken on day 0 of AZD1222 vaccination. The chain couples TRBV7-3 to TRBJ2-5; D gene uncertain. This TCR was recovered from an adult in good health. The CDR3 is CASSYYPGETQYF. CDR3 bases: TGTGCCAGCAGCTACTACCCTGGAGAGACCCAGTACTTC.